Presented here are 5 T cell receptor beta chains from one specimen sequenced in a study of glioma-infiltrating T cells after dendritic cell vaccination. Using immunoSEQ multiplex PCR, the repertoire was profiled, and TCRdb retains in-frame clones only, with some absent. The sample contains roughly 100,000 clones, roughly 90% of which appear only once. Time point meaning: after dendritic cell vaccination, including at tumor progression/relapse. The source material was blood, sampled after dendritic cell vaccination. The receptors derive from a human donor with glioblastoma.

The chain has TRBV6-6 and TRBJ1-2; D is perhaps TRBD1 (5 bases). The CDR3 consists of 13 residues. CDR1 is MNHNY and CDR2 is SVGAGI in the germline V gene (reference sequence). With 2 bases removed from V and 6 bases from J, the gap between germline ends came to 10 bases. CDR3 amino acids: CASSYRGGDGYTF. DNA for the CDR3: TGTGCCAGCAGTTACAGGGGCGGGGATGGCTACACCTTC.

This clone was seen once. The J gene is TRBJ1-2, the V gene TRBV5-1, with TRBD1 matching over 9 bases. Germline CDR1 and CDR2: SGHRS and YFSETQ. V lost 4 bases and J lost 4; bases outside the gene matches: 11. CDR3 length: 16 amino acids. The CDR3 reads CASSPERTGVRYGYTF. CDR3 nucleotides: TGCGCCAGCAGCCCGGAAAGGACAGGGGTACGCTATGGCTACACCTTC.

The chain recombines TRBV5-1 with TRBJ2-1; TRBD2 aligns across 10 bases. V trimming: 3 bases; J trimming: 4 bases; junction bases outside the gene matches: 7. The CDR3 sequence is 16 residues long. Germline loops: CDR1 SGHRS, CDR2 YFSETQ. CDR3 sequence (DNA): TGCGCCAGCAGCTCTTCTAGCGGGGGATGGTACAATGAGCAGTTCTTC. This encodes CASSSSSGGWYNEQFF.

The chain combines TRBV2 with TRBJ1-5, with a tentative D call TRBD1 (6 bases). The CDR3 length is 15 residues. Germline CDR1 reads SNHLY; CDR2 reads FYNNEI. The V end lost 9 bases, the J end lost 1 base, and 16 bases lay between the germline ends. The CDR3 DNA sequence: TGTGCCAGTGGGGAAACAGGGTGGAGCAATCAGCCCCAGCATTTT. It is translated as CASGETGWSNQPQHF.

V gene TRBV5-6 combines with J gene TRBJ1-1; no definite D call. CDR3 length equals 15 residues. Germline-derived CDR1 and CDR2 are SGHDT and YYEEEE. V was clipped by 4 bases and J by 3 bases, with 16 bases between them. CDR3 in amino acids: CASSVLGGEDTEAFF. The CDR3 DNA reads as TGTGCCAGCAGCGTACTAGGTGGGGAGGACACTGAAGCTTTCTTT.